Shown below are 3 T cell receptor beta chains from a single sample sequenced in a study of Ad26.COV2.S vaccination and SARS-CoV-2 variants. Indicated treatment: around 19 received Ad26.COV2.S at low or high dose, single or two shots; about five received placebo; per-sample allocation not given. Specimens were obtained on day 63 following the first vaccine or placebo injection. Using immunoSEQ multiplex PCR, the repertoire was profiled, and TCRdb retains in-frame clones only, with some absent. The table has 350,000 to 400,000 clones, roughly nine tenths seen once. Sequenced here: peripheral blood, sampled in a trial of Ad26.COV2.S vaccine versus placebo. The receptor set was obtained from a person aged 18 to 65 who received the Ad26.COV2.S COVID-19 vaccine or a placebo.

This chain links TRBV6-4 with TRBJ2-1, with 7 bases identical to TRBD1. V shed 9 bases and J 3 bases; nucleotides not matched to a gene: 14. Germline V gives CDR1 MRHNA, CDR2 SNTAGT. The CDR3 length is 16 residues. The CDR3: CASTFNQGVFYNEQFF. The CDR3 nucleotides are TGTGCCAGTACCTTCAACCAGGGGGTGTTCTACAATGAGCAGTTCTTC.

The chain joins TRBV5-4 to TRBJ2-3, with D possibly being TRBD1 (6 bases). Trimming took off 5 bases at V and 0 bases at J, with 13 bases between the two ends. CDR1 is SGHNT, CDR2 YYREEE, per germline (reference sequence). CDR3 length: 15 amino acids. CDR3: CASSLDSSSTDTQYF. CDR3 nucleotide sequence: TGTGCCAGCAGTCTGGACAGTTCTAGCACAGATACGCAGTATTTT.

This clone was observed once. The chain employs TRBV2 and TRBJ1-2, with D possibly matching TRBD1 (6 bases). Trimming took off 2 bases at V and 8 bases at J, with 15 bases between the two ends. Looked up from germline, CDR1 is SNHLY and CDR2 is FYNNEI. CDR3 length: 14 amino acids. This chain's CDR3 is CASSELQGTGGYTF. The CDR3 region has the DNA TGTGCCAGCAGTGAACTACAGGGAACGGGAGGCTACACCTTC.